These 6 T cell receptor beta chains came from one sample sequenced in a study of blood T cell repertoires in COVID-19. Assay used: immunoSEQ multiplex PCR; TCRdb lists only in-frame clones, some missing. The top ten clones hold roughly 25% of a sample with more than 85,000 clones, roughly 82% of them seen once. The sequenced sample was peripheral blood. These receptors were collected from a man aged 55 to 70 with acute or convalescent COVID-19.

V and J are TRBV5-1 and TRBJ2-5, with TRBD2 matching 8 bases. V was clipped by 0 bases and J by 2 bases; unmatched bases: 6. Germline CDR1 reads SGHRS; CDR2 reads YFSETQ. The CDR3 is 16 amino acids. DNA of the CDR3: TGCGCCAGCAGCTTGGGTGCGGGGGGCGATCAAGAGACCCAGTACTTC. Translation: CASSLGAGGDQETQYF.

The rearrangement joins TRBV5-1 to TRBJ2-3; TRBD2 aligns across 7 bases. Germline CDR1 reads SGHRS; CDR2 reads YFSETQ. J was trimmed by 0 bases and V by 4 bases; bases with no gene match: 5. This CDR3 is 15 amino acids long. The CDR3 DNA is TGCGCCAGCAGCACCGGGGGGAGTAGCACAGATACGCAGTATTTT. It yields the protein CASSTGGSSTDTQYF.

This clone turned up a few times. V and J are TRBV14 and TRBJ2-2; 7 bases map to TRBD1. J lost 5 bases, V lost 4 bases, and 10 bases had no gene match. Germline V lookup: CDR1 SGHDN, CDR2 FVKESK. The CDR3 is 16 amino acids. The CDR3 sequence is CASSRLLNRGTGELFF. The CDR3 DNA follows: TGTGCCAGCAGCCGGTTACTCAACAGGGGAACCGGGGAGCTGTTTTTT.

The chain uses TRBV5-1 and TRBJ1-1; 7 bases map to TRBD1. CDR1 is SGHRS and CDR2 is YFSETQ in the germline V gene. The length of the CDR3 is 15 residues. V gave up 0 bases and J gave up 8 bases; unmatched junction bases: 10. CDR3 in amino acids: CASSLVTGARQEAFF. CDR3 DNA: TGCGCCAGCAGCTTGGTTACAGGGGCCCGACAGGAAGCTTTCTTT.

The rearrangement joins TRBV10-2 to TRBJ2-7, with 8 nucleotides matching TRBD2. With 8 bases clipped from V and 3 bases from J, the junction kept 12 bases outside the gene matches. This CDR3 has 15 residues. The germline gives CDR1 WSHSY, CDR2 SAAADI. The CDR3 coding sequence is TGCGCCAGCTCGCGGGGCGGGGGGTTTAACTACGAGCAGTACTTC. Translating gives CASSRGGGFNYEQYF.

V is TRBV12-3 or TRBV12-4 and J is TRBJ2-7, with D hard to call. The CDR3 has 11 amino acids. With 8 bases removed from V and 2 bases from J, the gap between germline ends came to 7 bases. This chain's CDR3 is CASRRAYEQYF. CDR3 sequence (DNA): TGTGCCAGCCGACGGGCCTACGAGCAGTACTTC.